A single sample is the source of the 26 T cell receptor beta chains below, sequenced in a study of blood T cell repertoires in COVID-19. TCRdb keeps only in-frame clones here, not all; method: immunoSEQ multiplex PCR. In the table there are 40,000 to 45,000 clones, approximately 91% of which are singletons. The sequenced sample was peripheral blood. These receptors originate from a man between 50 and 59 years old with active COVID-19.

This chain connects TRBV19 to TRBJ2-1; D might be TRBD2 (6 bases). The CDR3 extends over 15 amino acids. Germline CDR1 is LNHDA and CDR2 is SQIVND (reference sequence). The ends were cut back, 4 bases at V and 4 bases at J, with 14 bases in the middle. CDR3 DNA sequence: TGTGCCAGTAGTACACACGCGGGGACTTACAATGAGCAGTTCTTC. As protein: CASSTHAGTYNEQFF.

This chain links TRBV21-1 with TRBJ2-7; TRBD2 reflects the table's D call only, with no check against the DNA. TRBV21-1 is assigned pseudogene status. CDR3 size: 12 residues. The CDR3 sequence: CASSKGAKEQYF. DNA for the CDR3: TGTGCCAGCAGCAAAGGCGCGAAAGAGCAGTACTTC.

The chain recombines TRBV27 with TRBJ1-4; a weak D match, TRBD1 (5 bases). This CDR3 spans 13 amino acids. V lost 8 bases, J lost 8 bases, and 15 bases lay in between. Per the germline V gene, CDR1 is MNHEY and CDR2 is SMNVEV (reference sequence). The CDR3 sequence is CASGPGTEEKLFF. Here the CDR3 DNA reads TGTGCCAGCGGTCCCGGGACTGAAGAAAAACTGTTTTTT.

This chain joins TRBV28 and TRBJ1-2; D perhaps matches TRBD1 (5 bases). The CDR3 has 13 residues. Trimming cost V 6 bases and J 6 bases, with 14 bases left between them. Germline V gene sequence: CDR1 MDHEN, CDR2 SYDVKM. CDR3 in DNA: TGTGCCAGCAGGGCTAGCGGGGCCAATGGCTACACCTTC. Translating gives CASRASGANGYTF.

The CDR3 spells CSVDSNYGYTF. CDR3 nucleotide sequence: TGCAGCGTTGACAGTAACTATGGCTACACCTTC. The rearrangement uses TRBV29-1 and TRBJ1-2; D gene unclear. This CDR3 is built from 11 residues. V was trimmed by 3 bases and J by 1 base, leaving 3 bases between them. The germline CDR1 and CDR2 sequences are SQVTM and ANQGSEA.

The rearrangement joins TRBV6-6 to TRBJ2-7; D unclear. There are 13 residues in the CDR3. The germline gives CDR1 MNHNY, CDR2 SVGAGI (reference sequence). With 3 bases removed from V and 0 bases from J, the gap between germline ends came to 6 bases. CDR3 sequence: CASSYSSSYEQYF. CDR3 nucleotide sequence: TGTGCCAGCAGTTATTCCAGCTCCTACGAGCAGTACTTC.

V usage is TRBV29-1 and J usage is TRBJ2-1, with TRBD2 matching 9 bases. This CDR3 is built from 14 residues. CDR1 is SQVTM and CDR2 is ANQGSEA in the germline V gene. The V gene end was trimmed by 4 bases and the J gene end by 4 bases; junction bases not matched to a gene: 5. CDR3 sequence (DNA): TGCAGCGTTGCCGGGACTAGCTTTTACAATGAGCAGTTCTTC. This codes for CSVAGTSFYNEQFF.

The chain couples TRBV5-4 to TRBJ2-1, with TRBD2 matching over 8 bases. CDR3 length: 15 amino acids. The germline CDR1 and CDR2 sequences are SGHNT and YYREEE (reference sequence). Trimming removed 4 bases from V and 2 bases from J; junction bases left unmatched: 5. CDR3 loop: CASSREGGTYNEQFF. CDR3 DNA sequence: TGTGCCAGCAGCCGGGAGGGAGGGACCTACAATGAGCAGTTCTTC.

The J gene is TRBJ2-7, the V gene TRBV19, with 10 bases fitting TRBD2. Unmatched junction bases numbered 13, after V lost 1 base and J lost 7 bases. The length of the CDR3 is 17 residues. Germline V lookup: CDR1 LNHDA, CDR2 SQIVND (reference sequence). In nucleotides, the CDR3 is TGTGCCAGTAGTATAGGATGGGCTAGCGGGAGATCTGATGAGCAGTACTTC. Translating it yields CASSIGWASGRSDEQYF.

The DNA for the CDR3 is TGTGCCAGTAGTTCAAGTCTAGCGGGACAAAACTACGAGCAGTACTTC. This codes for CASSSSLAGQNYEQYF. V usage is TRBV19 and J usage is TRBJ2-7; 9 positions agree with TRBD2. Unmatched junction bases numbered 11, after V lost 5 bases and J lost 3 bases. There are 16 residues in the CDR3. Germline lookup yields CDR1 LNHDA and CDR2 SQIVND (reference sequence).

This clone is a singleton in its sample. The sample contains more than one DNA sequence encoding this CDR3. This chain joins TRBV5-1 and TRBJ1-5, with D hard to call. The V and J ends lost 0 bases and 0 bases respectively, with 7 bases between them. The CDR3 contains 15 residues. Per germline, CDR1 SGHRS and CDR2 YFSETQ. The CDR3 is CASSLAGVSNQPQHF. CDR3 sequence (DNA): TGCGCCAGCAGCTTGGCCGGGGTTAGCAATCAGCCCCAGCATTTT.

The CDR3 bases are TGTGCCAGTAGTTTCCCCCCGGCAGGGGGTAATGGCTACACCTTC. It translates to CASSFPPAGGNGYTF. The J gene is TRBJ1-2, the V gene TRBV19; 7 bases map to TRBD1. The CDR3 has 15 residues. Losses at the gene ends were 5 bases for V and 6 bases for J; bases not matched to a gene: 12. The V gene's germline CDR1 is LNHDA and CDR2 SQIVND (reference sequence).

The chain carries TRBV6-6 and TRBJ2-7; a possible D gene is TRBD1 (5 bases). CDR3 length: 11 amino acids. Germline-derived CDR1 and CDR2 are MNHNY and SVGAGI (reference sequence). CDR3 in amino acids: CAVGEAYEQYF. In nucleotides, the CDR3 is TGTGCAGTAGGGGAAGCCTACGAGCAGTACTTC.

The chain employs TRBV4-1 and TRBJ1-1, with D maybe TRBD1 (5 bases). Trimming stripped 2 bases from V and 0 bases from J, with 10 bases between. CDR1 and CDR2 from the germline V gene are MGHRA and YSYEKL. This CDR3 comprises 15 residues. CDR3 protein: CASSQTGEMNTEAFF. The CDR3, as DNA: TGCGCCAGCAGCCAAACGGGGGAAATGAACACTGAAGCTTTCTTT.

V and J are TRBV5-6 and TRBJ2-3; no clear D. CDR3 length: 12 residues. Germline values: CDR1 SGHDT, CDR2 YYEEEE. V was clipped by 2 bases and J by 2 bases, with 3 bases between them. The CDR3 DNA follows: TGTGCCAGCAGCTTCCTCACAGATACGCAGTATTTT. The encoded protein is CASSFLTDTQYF.

The chain recombines TRBV20-1 with TRBJ2-7, with TRBD2 identical over 7 bases. There are 14 residues in the CDR3. CDR1 is DFQATT, CDR2 SNEGSKA, per germline (reference sequence). V shed 3 bases and J 7 bases; nucleotides not matched to a gene: 12. CDR3 bases: TGCAGTGCTAGTTCACCCCTGGCAGCGGGGGAGCAGTACTTC. Protein sequence: CSASSPLAAGEQYF.

This clone was seen more than once but under ten times. The sample contains more than one DNA sequence encoding this CDR3. The chain combines TRBV3-1 (or the pseudogene TRBV3-2) with TRBJ2-7; 7 bases agree with TRBD1. Germline assignment: CDR1 LGHDT and CDR2 YNNKEL (reference sequence). V lost 1 base and J lost 3; bases outside the gene matches: 0. The CDR3 has 13 amino acids. CDR3 nucleotides: TGTGCCAGCAGCCAAGGGACAGGCTACGAGCAGTACTTC. It yields the protein CASSQGTGYEQYF.

The chain links TRBV30 to TRBJ1-5; a weak D match, TRBD1 (5 bases). Trimming shortened V by 0 bases and J by 5 bases, and 8 bases separated the two germline ends. The germline V gene encodes CDR1 GTSNPN and CDR2 SVGIG (reference sequence). There are 13 residues in the CDR3. The CDR3 loop reads CAWSVGVDQPQHF. The CDR3 region has the DNA TGTGCCTGGAGTGTAGGGGTGGATCAGCCCCAGCATTTT.

The chain joins TRBV7-8 to TRBJ1-1; no clear D gene. Germline values: CDR1 SGHVS, CDR2 FQNEAQ. This CDR3 region has 13 residues. The V end lost 4 bases, the J end lost 0 bases, and 6 bases lay between the germline ends. In DNA, the CDR3 is TGTGCCAGCAGCTATTATTTGAACACTGAAGCTTTCTTT. Residues: CASSYYLNTEAFF.

The chain has TRBV27 and TRBJ2-7; TRBD2 matches at 10 bases. V lost 6 bases, J lost 0 bases, and 14 bases stayed unmatched. The CDR3 covers 18 residues. Germline loops: CDR1 MNHEY, CDR2 SMNVEV (reference sequence). The CDR3 coding sequence is TGTGCCAGCAGCCTCTCGGGGCTAGCGGGAGTCGGCTCCTACGAGCAGTACTTC. This sequence encodes CASSLSGLAGVGSYEQYF.

This chain links TRBV7-9 with TRBJ2-7, with TRBD1 matching 7 bases. The V gene's germline CDR1 is SEHNR and CDR2 FQNEAQ (reference sequence). V trimming: 5 bases; J trimming: 1 base; junction bases outside the gene matches: 5. CDR3 length: 14 amino acids. The CDR3 spells CASSLGTVSYEQYF. The DNA of the CDR3 is TGTGCCAGCAGCCTTGGGACAGTTTCCTACGAGCAGTACTTC.

J is TRBJ1-2 and V is TRBV6-5; TRBD1 agrees at 8 bases. Germline V gene data show CDR1 as MNHEY and CDR2 as SVGAGI. The V segment lost 0 bases and the J segment 8 bases; nucleotides outside the gene matches: 8. The CDR3 is made up of 15 amino acids. CDR3 sequence reads: CASSYSPGGEGGYTF. The CDR3 DNA is TGTGCCAGCAGTTACTCTCCAGGGGGCGAGGGGGGCTACACCTTC.

This chain uses TRBV6-6 with TRBJ2-7, with D possibly TRBD1 on 5 matching bases. This CDR3 spans 16 amino acids. Between the trimmed V and J ends, which lost 0 bases and 2 bases, there was a span of 14 bases. Germline assignment: CDR1 MNHNY and CDR2 SVGAGI (reference sequence). CDR3 sequence: CASSYSPGAFTYEQYF. The CDR3, as DNA: TGTGCCAGCAGTTACTCCCCTGGGGCTTTTACCTACGAGCAGTACTTC.

This clone was detected only a few times. The gene calls are TRBV6-5 and TRBJ2-5; 7 positions agree with TRBD1. V lost 4 bases and J lost 3; bases outside the gene matches: 8. The length of the CDR3 is 15 residues. Per germline, CDR1 MNHEY and CDR2 SVGAGI. The CDR3 DNA is TGTGCCAGCAGTTCTGCCCTAGGGGGCAAAGAGACCCAGTACTTC. Protein sequence: CASSSALGGKETQYF.

The rearrangement links TRBV18 to TRBJ1-6; 8 bases agree with TRBD1. Germline values: CDR1 KGHSH, CDR2 LQKENI. This CDR3 spans 14 amino acids. V lost 8 bases, J lost 8 bases, and 8 bases stayed unmatched. The CDR3 loop reads CASAETGDHSPLHF. DNA for the CDR3: TGTGCCAGCGCAGAGACAGGGGACCATTCACCCCTCCACTTT.

The chain recombines TRBV7-9 with TRBJ2-7; 9 bases fit TRBD2. CDR1 is SEHNR, CDR2 FQNEAQ, per germline (reference sequence). The CDR3 sequence is 15 residues long. V was pared by 5 bases and J by 5 bases, with 10 bases of the junction left unmatched. The CDR3, as DNA: TGTGCCAGCAGCCAAGGGCTAGCGGGACTCAACGAGCAGTACTTC. Its protein is CASSQGLAGLNEQYF.